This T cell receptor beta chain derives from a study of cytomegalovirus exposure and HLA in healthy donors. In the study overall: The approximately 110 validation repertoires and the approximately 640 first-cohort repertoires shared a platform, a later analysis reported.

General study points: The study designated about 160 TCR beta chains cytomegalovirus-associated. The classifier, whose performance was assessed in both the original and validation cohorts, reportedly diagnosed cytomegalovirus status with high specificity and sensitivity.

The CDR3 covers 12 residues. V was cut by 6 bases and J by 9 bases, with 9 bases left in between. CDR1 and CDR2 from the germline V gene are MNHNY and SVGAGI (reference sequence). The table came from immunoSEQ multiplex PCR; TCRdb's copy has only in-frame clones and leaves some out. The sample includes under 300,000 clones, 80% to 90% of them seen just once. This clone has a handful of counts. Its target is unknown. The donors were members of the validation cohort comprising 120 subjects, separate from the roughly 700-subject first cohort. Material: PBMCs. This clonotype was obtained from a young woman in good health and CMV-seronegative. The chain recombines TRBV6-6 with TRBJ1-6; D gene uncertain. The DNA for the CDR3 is TGTGCCAGCAGCCTCGGTAGTTCACCCCTCCACTTT. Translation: CASSLGSSPLHF.